The present T cell receptor (beta chain) was sequenced within a study of tissue T cells after allogeneic stem cell transplantation. This clone was detected once. J gave up 3 bases and V 2 bases, and 1 base lay outside the gene matches. The germline V gene encodes CDR1 SGDLS and CDR2 YYNGEE. The CDR3 covers 13 residues. Sequencing used immunoSEQ multiplex PCR; TCRdb keeps in-frame clones, though not all of them. Of 1,200 to 1,500 clones in the sample, about 85% were seen once. The clonotype was recovered from a male patient aged 40 to 70 with steroid-refractory graft-versus-host disease after an allogeneic stem cell transplant. Some T cells may be provided by the graft donor. Sequenced here: esophageal tissue, sampled at autopsy. The rearrangement joins TRBV9 to TRBJ1-2; 7 bases fit TRBD1. CDR3 nucleotide sequence: TGTGCCAGCAGCGTCGGACAGGACTATGGCTACACCTTC. This sequence encodes CASSVGQDYGYTF.